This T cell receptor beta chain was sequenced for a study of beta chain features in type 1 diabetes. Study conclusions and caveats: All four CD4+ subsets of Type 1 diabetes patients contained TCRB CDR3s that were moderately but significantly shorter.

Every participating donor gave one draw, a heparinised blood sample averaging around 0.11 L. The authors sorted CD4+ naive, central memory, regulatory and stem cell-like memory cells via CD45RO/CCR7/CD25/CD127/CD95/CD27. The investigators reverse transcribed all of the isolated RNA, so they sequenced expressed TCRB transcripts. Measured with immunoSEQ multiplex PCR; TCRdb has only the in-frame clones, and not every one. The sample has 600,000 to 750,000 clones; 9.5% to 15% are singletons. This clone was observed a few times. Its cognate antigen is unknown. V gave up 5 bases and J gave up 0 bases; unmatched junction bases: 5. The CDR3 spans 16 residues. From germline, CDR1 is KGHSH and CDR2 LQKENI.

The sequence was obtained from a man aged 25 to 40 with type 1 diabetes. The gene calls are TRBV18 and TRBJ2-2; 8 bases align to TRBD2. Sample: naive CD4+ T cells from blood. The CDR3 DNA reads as TGTGCCAGCTCAGCTAATAGCGGGGCGAACACCGGGGAGCTGTTTTTT. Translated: CASSANSGANTGELFF.